These 16 T cell receptor beta chains were sequenced from one sample in a study of T cell responses to AZD1222 COVID-19 vaccine (TCRdb year 2021). Taken with the paper, the label for time point translates to: baseline before first vaccination. Library method: the immunoSEQ multiplex PCR assay. The table was pulled from immuneACCESS by TCRdb, which kept in-frame rearrangements only. Such tables lose some clones; where checked, under half of the loss comes from unresolved V genes, and the rest has no known cause. In all, the sample holds 150,000 to 200,000 clones, and approximately 90% of those were seen once. The ten largest clones take up 2.6% of the sample. Material: peripheral blood, obtained on day 0 of AZD1222 vaccination. These receptors all stem from an adult in good health.

The table lists this clone with a count of one. The chain couples TRBV19 to TRBJ1-2; no firm D call. The CDR3 totals 13 residues. V lost 0 bases and J lost 8, with 10 bases in between. Germline V lookup: CDR1 LNHDA, CDR2 SQIVND (reference sequence). The CDR3 DNA reads as TGTGCCAGTAGTATAGATGGGCGGCGGGGCTACACCTTC. Translated, it gives CASSIDGRRGYTF. Combining the CDR3 with reference TRBV19 and TRBJ1-2 gives the whole variable domain DGGITQSPKYLFRKEGQNVTLSCEQNLNHDAMYWYRQDPGQGLRLIYYSQIVNDFQKGDIAEGYSVSREKKESFPLTVTSAQKNPTAFYLCASSIDGRRGYTFGSGTRLTVV.

This clone was detected once. V usage is TRBV20-1 and J usage is TRBJ2-5; 7 bases map to TRBD2. Germline CDR1 reads DFQATT; CDR2 reads SNEGSKA (reference sequence). The CDR3 extends over 11 amino acids. V lost 4 bases, J lost 6 bases, and 2 bases stayed unmatched. The CDR3 spells CSATGGQTQYF. For the CDR3, the DNA is TGCAGTGCTACGGGAGGTCAGACCCAGTACTTC.

This chain links TRBV7-9 with TRBJ2-6; no clear D gene. V gave up 5 bases and J gave up 0 bases, with 11 bases separating them. Germline CDR1 and CDR2: SEHNR and FQNEAQ (reference sequence). The CDR3 runs to 16 residues. DNA of the CDR3: TGTGCCAGCAGCCCGGGCAGCTTCTCTGGGGCCAACGTCCTGACTTTC. Protein sequence: CASSPGSFSGANVLTF. The complete variable domain, with remaining parts taken from reference TRBV7-9 and TRBJ2-6, reads DTGVSQNPRHKITKRGQNVTFRCDPISEHNRLYWYRQTLGQGPEFLTYFQNEAQLEKSRLLSDRFSAERPKGSFSTLEIQRTEQGDSAMYLCASSPGSFSGANVLTFGAGSRLTVL.

The chain joins TRBV11-3 to TRBJ2-1, with D perhaps given as TRBD1 or TRBD2 (5 bases each). CDR3 length: 15 amino acids. Germline V gene data show CDR1 as SGHNT and CDR2 as YENEEA. Trimming removed 1 base from V and 8 bases from J, with 15 bases in between. DNA of the CDR3: TGTGCCAGCAGCTTAGGTACGGGGCCTTGGGATGAGCAGTTCTTC. Protein: CASSLGTGPWDEQFF.

This chain uses TRBV19 with TRBJ2-6, with TRBD1 matching 10 bases. Germline V gene sequence: CDR1 LNHDA, CDR2 SQIVND (reference sequence). Trimming cost V 10 bases and J 0 bases; bases outside gene matches: 9. CDR3 length: 17 amino acids. The CDR3 spells CATTTGTGVSGANVLTF. The CDR3 DNA reads as TGTGCCACCACGACGGGGACAGGGGTCTCTGGGGCCAACGTCCTGACTTTC.

The J gene is TRBJ1-6, the V gene TRBV28; 9 bases align to TRBD1. The V gene's germline CDR1 is MDHEN and CDR2 SYDVKM. J was trimmed by 9 bases and V by 4 bases; bases with no gene match: 4. The CDR3 length is 14 residues. The CDR3 nucleotides read TGTGCCAGCAGTTGGACAGGGGTTGGTTCACCCCTCCACTTT. Amino acid sequence: CASSWTGVGSPLHF.

V is TRBV29-1 and J is TRBJ1-2; D is possibly TRBD1 (6 bases). V was cut by 4 bases and J by 4 bases, with 13 bases left in between. Germline V gene sequence: CDR1 SQVTM, CDR2 ANQGSEA. This CDR3 is 13 amino acids long. The chain's CDR3 is CSVGRGAGYGYTF. The CDR3, as DNA: TGCAGCGTTGGCAGGGGCGCCGGCTATGGCTACACCTTC.

The V call is TRBV24-1, the J call TRBJ2-3, with D maybe TRBD2 (6 bases). V was pared by 3 bases and J by 0 bases, with 12 bases between. There are 16 residues in the CDR3. Looked up from germline, CDR1 is KGHDR and CDR2 is SFDVKD. CDR3 sequence (DNA): TGTGCCACCAGTGATATCGGGGGTCCTAGCACAGATACGCAGTATTTT. This codes for CATSDIGGPSTDTQYF.

V usage is TRBV10-2 and J usage is TRBJ2-1, with 12 bases lining up with TRBD2. The V segment lost 6 bases and the J segment 7 bases; nucleotides outside the gene matches: 1. Germline V gives CDR1 WSHSY, CDR2 SAAADI. The CDR3 length is 13 residues. The DNA for the CDR3 is TGCGCCAGCAGGACTAGCGGGAGTAATGAGCAGTTCTTC. It encodes CASRTSGSNEQFF.

This chain joins TRBV24-1 and TRBJ2-1; D gene ambiguous. Trimming removed 0 bases from V and 9 bases from J, with 11 bases in between. The germline CDR1 and CDR2 sequences are KGHDR and SFDVKD. This CDR3 contains 14 residues. CDR3 nucleotides: TGTGCCACCAGTGATTTGCCCTCTTGGAGTGAGCAGTTCTTC. Its protein is CATSDLPSWSEQFF.

The rearrangement uses TRBV6-6 and TRBJ2-5, with D possibly TRBD1 on 6 matching bases. The CDR3 has 15 residues. The V gene lost 4 bases and the J gene lost 5 bases, with 17 bases spanning the gap. Germline V gene lookup returns CDR1 MNHNY and CDR2 SVGAGI (reference sequence). This CDR3 reads CASSSLDRLEETQYF. CDR3 DNA sequence: TGTGCCAGCAGTTCCCTAGACAGGCTCGAGGAGACCCAGTACTTC.

The chain combines TRBV5-4 with TRBJ2-5; unclear D gene. CDR3 size: 15 residues. Deletions cut 0 bases from V and 2 bases from J, with 11 bases between. Germline V CDR1 and CDR2: SGHNT, YYREEE (reference sequence). CDR3 protein: CASSLGGVGQETQYF. The CDR3 DNA reads as TGTGCCAGCAGCTTGGGGGGTGTCGGGCAAGAGACCCAGTACTTC.

This clone was observed a handful of times. The chain recombines TRBV5-6 with TRBJ2-7; 9 bases match TRBD1. The germline gives CDR1 SGHDT, CDR2 YYEEEE. The CDR3 has 13 amino acids. V lost 4 bases, J lost 4 bases, and 3 bases stayed unmatched. The CDR3 is CASSVDRGYEQYF. In DNA form, the CDR3 reads TGTGCCAGCAGCGTAGACAGGGGGTACGAGCAGTACTTC.

The rearrangement links TRBV6-6 to TRBJ1-1, with D uncertain. V was pared by 3 bases and J by 1 base, with 9 bases between. Germline-derived CDR1 and CDR2 are MNHNY and SVGAGI (reference sequence). CDR3 length: 14 residues. The CDR3 DNA reads as TGTGCCAGCAGTTATCGGCAGACGAACACTGAAGCTTTCTTT. Amino acids: CASSYRQTNTEAFF.

The chain employs TRBV14 and TRBJ1-1; D call uncertain. The CDR3 totals 13 residues. Germline CDR1 SGHDN, CDR2 FVKESK. V dropped 0 bases and J dropped 3 bases, with 5 bases sitting between them. CDR3 loop: CASSQDTYTEAFF. The CDR3 nucleotides read TGTGCCAGCAGCCAAGATACGTACACTGAAGCTTTCTTT.

The chain has TRBV5-6 and TRBJ2-3; D may be TRBD1 or TRBD2 (6 bases each). The CDR3 is 16 residues long. Between the trimmed V and J ends, which lost 3 bases and 1 base, there was a span of 15 bases. From germline, CDR1 is SGHDT and CDR2 YYEEEE. The CDR3 loop reads CASSSSGAGGTDTQYF. CDR3 nucleotide sequence: TGTGCCAGCAGCTCCTCGGGGGCGGGTGGCACAGATACGCAGTATTTT.